Shown below are 29 T cell receptor beta chains from a single sample sequenced in a study of PD-1 blockade in classical Hodgkin lymphoma (TCRdb year 2020). Receptor amplification or capture employed the immunoSEQ multiplex PCR assay. In its TCRdb copy, this immuneACCESS table keeps in-frame sequences only and misses some clones. Where compared with another copy, unresolved V genes explain less than half of these, and the others have no known cause. Counted in this sample were about 43,000 clones; over 65% of them appeared once. The top ten constitute about 3% of the sample. This specimen's time point label, interpreted: cycle 2 day 1 (C2D1) of nivolumab. Every trial patient had relapsed following autologous stem cell transplantation, and prior brentuximab vedotin exposure was what differed among cohorts A, B and C. The starting material was peripheral blood mononuclear cells (PBMCs), obtained before the second cycle of nivolumab. All receptors come from a human donor with classical Hodgkin lymphoma.

This clone occurred many times. This chain joins TRBV7-9 and TRBJ1-1; tentatively, D is TRBD1 (5 bases). This CDR3 is 12 amino acids long. Germline loops: CDR1 SEHNR, CDR2 FQNEAQ (reference sequence). The ends were cut back, 4 bases at V and 6 bases at J, with 9 bases in the middle. DNA for the CDR3: TGTGCCAGCAGCTCCCAGGGCGCTGAAGCTTTCTTT. Translating it yields CASSSQGAEAFF.

The chain couples TRBV6-4 to TRBJ2-3; D uncertain. The V end lost 1 base, the J end lost 4 bases, and 15 bases lay between the germline ends. The CDR3 runs to 16 residues. Germline loops: CDR1 MRHNA, CDR2 SNTAGT. The CDR3 DNA reads as TGTGCCAGCAGTGACTATGTGGTAACAAAGTCAGATACGCAGTATTTT. It is translated as CASSDYVVTKSDTQYF.

J is TRBJ2-5 and V is TRBV6-1; 7 nucleotides agree with TRBD1. The V segment lost 6 bases and the J segment 4 bases; nucleotides outside the gene matches: 8. The length of the CDR3 is 14 residues. In germline, CDR1 is MNHNS, CDR2 SASEGT. The CDR3 coding sequence is TGTGCCAGCAGAGTTACAGGGGTAGGAGAGACCCAGTACTTC. Translated, it gives CASRVTGVGETQYF.

This sequence joins TRBV4-3 and TRBJ2-2, with unresolved D. The germline V gene has CDR1 LGHNA and CDR2 YSLEER. Trimming took off 0 bases at V and 4 bases at J, with 9 bases between the two ends. The CDR3 spans 15 residues. The CDR3 DNA is TGCGCCAGCAGCCAAGATCTTTTGGGCACCGGGGAGCTGTTTTTT. Its protein is CASSQDLLGTGELFF.

The J gene is TRBJ2-1, the V gene TRBV19; 7 nucleotides align to TRBD2. The CDR3 is made up of 16 amino acids. Looked up from germline, CDR1 is LNHDA and CDR2 is SQIVND (reference sequence). Trimming removed 4 bases from V and 3 bases from J; junction bases left unmatched: 9. In DNA form, the CDR3 reads TGTGCCAGTAGTACCCTGGACGGACTAGGCTACAATGAGCAGTTCTTC. Protein: CASSTLDGLGYNEQFF.

This clone showed up just a few times. The chain combines TRBV19 with TRBJ2-3; 10 bases fit TRBD1. Germline values: CDR1 LNHDA, CDR2 SQIVND (reference sequence). V lost 3 bases and J lost 6; bases outside the gene matches: 6. This CDR3 contains 15 residues. CDR3 DNA: TGTGCCAGTAGTATCGGGACAGGGGATTTGGATACGCAGTATTTT. Translated, it gives CASSIGTGDLDTQYF. Looking up the rest from reference TRBV19 and TRBJ2-3 gives the full variable domain: DGGITQSPKYLFRKEGQNVTLSCEQNLNHDAMYWYRQDPGQGLRLIYYSQIVNDFQKGDIAEGYSVSREKKESFPLTVTSAQKNPTAFYLCASSIGTGDLDTQYFGPGTRLTVL.

This clone rates as medium-sized. The V call is TRBV4-1, the J call TRBJ1-5; TRBD1 might be the D (6 bases). Deletions cut 1 base from V and 5 bases from J, with 12 bases between. Germline V CDR1 and CDR2: MGHRA, YSYEKL. The CDR3 has 15 amino acids. The CDR3 here is CASSQVPGADQPQHF. The CDR3 region has the DNA TGCGCCAGCAGCCAAGTTCCGGGGGCAGATCAGCCCCAGCATTTT.

The rearrangement links TRBV6-5 to TRBJ1-2, with D possibly being TRBD1 (6 bases). Germline values: CDR1 MNHEY, CDR2 SVGAGI. This CDR3 region has 15 residues. The V end lost 4 bases, the J end lost 5 bases, and 17 bases lay between the germline ends. The CDR3 spells CASSSIEGTRYGYTF. DNA of the CDR3: TGTGCCAGCAGTTCAATCGAGGGGACAAGATATGGCTACACCTTC.

J is TRBJ1-1 and V is TRBV5-4; D unresolved. The V end lost 3 bases, the J end lost 1 base, and 7 bases lay between the germline ends. This CDR3 is 13 amino acids long. Germline CDR1 reads SGHNT; CDR2 reads YYREEE (reference sequence). The chain's CDR3 is CASSYDRNTEAFF. CDR3 coding DNA: TGTGCCAGCAGCTACGACCGGAACACTGAAGCTTTCTTT.

Turning to this clone: A read error is possible here, since a much larger clone lies one base away. The J gene is TRBJ2-3, the V gene TRBV7-9; a weak D match, TRBD1 (6 bases). Per the germline V gene, CDR1 is SEHNR and CDR2 is FQNEAQ (reference sequence). The CDR3 extends over 15 amino acids. V was shortened by 4 bases and J by 2 bases, with 13 bases between the two germline ends. This chain's CDR3 is CASSSGRDITDTQYF. As DNA, the CDR3 is TGTGCCAGCAGCTCGGGCAGGGACATCACAGATACGCAGTATTTT.

The DNA for the CDR3 is TGTGCCAGCAGCCCTCGTACTTTCCGGGACAGGGAGGACGAGCAGTACTTC. Its protein is CASSPRTFRDREDEQYF. The gene calls are TRBV7-9 and TRBJ2-7, with 9 bases fitting TRBD1. The CDR3 has 17 amino acids. The V gene end was trimmed by 5 bases and the J gene end by 5 bases; junction bases not matched to a gene: 16. The germline V gene has CDR1 SEHNR and CDR2 FQNEAQ (reference sequence).

This clone was seen a few times. The chain recombines TRBV28 with TRBJ1-5; D is unresolved. The CDR3 spans 14 residues. From germline, CDR1 is MDHEN and CDR2 SYDVKM. V was trimmed by 5 bases and J by 4 bases, leaving 12 bases between them. The CDR3: CASSLTELNQPQHF. The CDR3 DNA reads as TGTGCCAGCAGTCTTACAGAACTAAATCAGCCCCAGCATTTT.

This clone was found once. The chain carries TRBV7-2 and TRBJ1-2; D gene ambiguous. CDR1 and CDR2 (germline): SGHTA, FQGNSA. CDR3 length equals 12 residues. V shed 3 bases and J shed 8 bases, with 10 bases lying between them. CDR3 loop: CASSFSGLGYTF. CDR3 bases: TGTGCCAGCAGCTTTTCTGGGTTAGGCTACACCTTC.

In this sample, this clone turned up a few times. This rearrangement joins TRBV7-2 to TRBJ2-1; D is unresolved. The germline V and J ends were trimmed by 1 base and 9 bases, with 13 bases remaining between them. The CDR3 totals 14 residues. The germline V gene encodes CDR1 SGHTA and CDR2 FQGNSA. CDR3 DNA sequence: TGTGCCAGCAGCTTAGGGGCTGGATGGGGTGAGCAGTTCTTC. Its translation: CASSLGAGWGEQFF.

J is TRBJ1-1 and V is TRBV2; D unresolved. Germline CDR1 reads SNHLY; CDR2 reads FYNNEI. V was pared by 6 bases and J by 0 bases, with 11 bases between. The CDR3 loop spans 14 amino acids. As DNA, the CDR3 is TGTGCCAGCAGGGGTGACATCCTGAACACTGAAGCTTTCTTT. Protein sequence: CASRGDILNTEAFF.

The chain links TRBV29-1 to TRBJ2-7; possibly TRBD1 for D (6 bases). The CDR3 contains 12 residues. V was clipped by 3 bases and J by 3 bases, with 9 bases between them. Per the germline V gene, CDR1 is SQVTM and CDR2 is ANQGSEA. The CDR3 spells CSVEGQSYEQYF. DNA for the CDR3: TGCAGCGTTGAGGGACAAAGCTACGAGCAGTACTTC.

This clone is a singleton in its sample. The DNA for the CDR3 is TGTGCCAGCAGCGTCCACCGGGACAGGGGGGTGGACACTGAAGCTTTCTTT. This gives the protein CASSVHRDRGVDTEAFF. The chain recombines TRBV9 with TRBJ1-1, with 11 bases aligning to TRBD1. The CDR3 extends over 17 amino acids. J lost 3 bases, V lost 2 bases, and 9 bases had no gene match. Germline V gene lookup returns CDR1 SGDLS and CDR2 YYNGEE.

CDR3 DNA: TGTGCCATCCAACTAGCCGGAGCGGTAGATACGCAGTATTTT. This sequence encodes CAIQLAGAVDTQYF. The gene calls are TRBV2 and TRBJ2-3, with D maybe TRBD2 (6 bases). This CDR3 comprises 14 residues. With 10 bases removed from V and 5 bases from J, the gap between germline ends came to 19 bases. Per the germline V gene, CDR1 is SNHLY and CDR2 is FYNNEI.

The count of this clone is one. The chain couples TRBV6-5 to TRBJ2-5, with a weak D call TRBD2 (6 bases). This CDR3 contains 13 residues. The germline V gene has CDR1 MNHEY and CDR2 SVGAGI. Trimming took off 7 bases at V and 5 bases at J, with 14 bases between the two ends. This CDR3 reads CASILRAGETQYF. For the CDR3, the DNA is TGTGCCAGCATCCTCAGGGCGGGGGAGACCCAGTACTTC.

V usage is TRBV20-1 and J usage is TRBJ1-1; perhaps TRBD1 as D (5 bases). V dropped 6 bases and J dropped 5 bases, with 10 bases sitting between them. Looked up from germline, CDR1 is DFQATT and CDR2 is SNEGSKA (reference sequence). This CDR3 region has 11 residues. CDR3 residues: CSADIGTEAFF. CDR3 in DNA: TGCAGTGCGGACATAGGGACTGAAGCTTTCTTT.

The V call is TRBV6-5, the J call TRBJ2-1; D remains unclear. V shed 6 bases and J shed 4 bases, with 13 bases lying between them. This CDR3 has 14 amino acids. Germline lookup yields CDR1 MNHEY and CDR2 SVGAGI. The CDR3 protein is CASSQDQNYNEQFF. CDR3 nucleotide sequence: TGTGCCAGCAGCCAGGACCAAAATTACAATGAGCAGTTCTTC.

The chain links TRBV9 to TRBJ2-1, with D possibly TRBD2 on 6 matching bases. Germline CDR1 reads SGDLS; CDR2 reads YYNGEE. The CDR3 is made up of 17 amino acids. Trimming removed 4 bases from V and 0 bases from J, with 17 bases in between. Here the CDR3 DNA reads TGTGCCAGCAGCAAAAGGGACTCCATAAGCTCCTACAATGAGCAGTTCTTC. It translates to CASSKRDSISSYNEQFF.

This sequence joins TRBV10-3 and TRBJ1-5, with a weak D call TRBD1 (5 bases). This CDR3 is 15 amino acids long. CDR1 is ENHRY and CDR2 is SYGVKD in the germline V gene. Trimming shortened V by 0 bases and J by 5 bases, and 11 bases separated the two germline ends. CDR3 sequence: CAISESSGVDQPQHF. CDR3 coding DNA: TGTGCCATCAGTGAGTCTTCGGGGGTCGATCAGCCCCAGCATTTT.

The V call is TRBV5-4, the J call TRBJ2-7; D not certain. The V end was cut by 2 bases, the J end by 0 bases, with 21 bases between. This CDR3 spans 18 amino acids. Germline CDR1 is SGHNT and CDR2 is YYREEE (reference sequence). CDR3 in amino acids: CASSLGRPALNNSYEQYF. The DNA of the CDR3 is TGTGCCAGCAGCTTAGGTCGCCCGGCCCTCAACAACTCCTACGAGCAGTACTTC.

The chain carries TRBV6-4 and TRBJ1-2, with no clear D. V gave up 2 bases and J gave up 7 bases, with 11 bases separating them. The germline gives CDR1 MRHNA, CDR2 SNTAGT. The CDR3 is 13 amino acids. CDR3 sequence reads: CASSDPGLPGYTF. In DNA, the CDR3 is TGTGCCAGCAGTGACCCTGGACTTCCTGGCTACACCTTC.

There are a few counts of this clone. The J gene is TRBJ1-1, the V gene TRBV9, with 7 bases that match TRBD1. CDR3 length: 15 residues. The V gene's germline CDR1 is SGDLS and CDR2 YYNGEE. V dropped 2 bases and J dropped 0; count of bases not matched to a gene: 4. As DNA, the CDR3 is TGTGCCAGCAGCGTGGGGACAGCCATGAACACTGAAGCTTTCTTT. Amino acids: CASSVGTAMNTEAFF.

This chain links TRBV27 with TRBJ1-4; D is unclear. CDR3 size: 13 residues. The V end was cut by 3 bases, the J end by 8 bases, with 10 bases between. Germline CDR1 and CDR2: MNHEY and SMNVEV (reference sequence). CDR3 residues: CASSLRREEKLFF. The DNA of the CDR3 is TGTGCCAGCAGTTTGAGGAGGGAGGAAAAACTGTTTTTT.

This chain joins TRBV5-4 and TRBJ2-1, with a possible D match to TRBD1 (6 bases). This CDR3 has 16 residues. Germline CDR1 reads SGHNT; CDR2 reads YYREEE (reference sequence). V lost 5 bases, J lost 0 bases, and 15 bases lay in between. CDR3 nucleotides: TGTGCCAGCAGTGAGCCCGGGACACGCTCCTACAATGAGCAGTTCTTC. Its translation is CASSEPGTRSYNEQFF.

The gene calls are TRBV12-5 and TRBJ1-3; TRBD1 agrees at 8 bases. The germline V gene encodes CDR1 LGHNT and CDR2 FRNRAP. The CDR3 runs to 16 residues. The J segment lost 0 bases and the V segment lost 3 bases, leaving 4 bases of the junction unmatched. The CDR3 DNA sequence: TGTGCTAGTGGTTTTGGACAGGGAACCTCTGGAAACACCATATATTTT. Translating gives CASGFGQGTSGNTIYF.